This TCR beta chain was observed in a study of shared clonotypes between healthy human individuals. Whole-study context: Used for every donor were three CD4 naive, three CD4 memory, two CD8 naive and one CD8 memory plate.

The germline CDR1 and CDR2 sequences are SNHLY and FYNNEI. The V end was cut by 4 bases, the J end by 1 base, with 10 bases between. The CDR3 is 14 residues long. For this clone: Its antigen is as yet unknown.

Clones were sequenced by immunoSEQ multiplex PCR, and TCRdb holds only the in-frame ones, with some missing. The repertoire holds some 1 million clones, approximately 70% seen once, with roughly 1.5% in the top ten. Overall study results and limits: In having few donors, the study represented limited genetic and exposure-history diversity.

The rearrangement joins TRBV2 to TRBJ1-1; D remains unclear. The sequence was collected from a man younger than 35 in good health. The sequencing input was memory CD4+ T cells sorted from blood. The subset is: CD45RA-negative fraction. CDR3 coding DNA: TGTGCCAGCAGTGGTAGCAGGTCGAACACTGAAGCTTTCTTT. Protein product: CASSGSRSNTEAFF.